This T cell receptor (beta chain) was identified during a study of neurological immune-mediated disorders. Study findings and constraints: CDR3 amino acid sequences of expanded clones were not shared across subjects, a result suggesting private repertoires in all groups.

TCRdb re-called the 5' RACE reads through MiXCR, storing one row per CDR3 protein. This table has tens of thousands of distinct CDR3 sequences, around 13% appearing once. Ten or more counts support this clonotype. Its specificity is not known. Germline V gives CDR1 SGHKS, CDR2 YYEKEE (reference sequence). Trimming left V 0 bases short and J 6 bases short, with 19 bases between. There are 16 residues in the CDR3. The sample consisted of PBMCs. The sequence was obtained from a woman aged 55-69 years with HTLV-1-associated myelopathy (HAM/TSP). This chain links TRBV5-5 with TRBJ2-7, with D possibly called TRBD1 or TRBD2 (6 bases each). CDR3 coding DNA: TGTGCCAGCAGCTTGGCCTCCGGGACTGTGACAGGCGAGCAGTACTTC. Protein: CASSLASGTVTGEQYF. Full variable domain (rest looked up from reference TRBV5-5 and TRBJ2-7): DAGVTQSPTHLIKTRGQQVTLRCSPISGHKSVSWYQQVLGQGPQFIFQYYEKEERGRGNFPDRFSARQFPNYSSELNVNALLLGDSALYLCASSLASGTVTGEQYFGPGTRLTVT.